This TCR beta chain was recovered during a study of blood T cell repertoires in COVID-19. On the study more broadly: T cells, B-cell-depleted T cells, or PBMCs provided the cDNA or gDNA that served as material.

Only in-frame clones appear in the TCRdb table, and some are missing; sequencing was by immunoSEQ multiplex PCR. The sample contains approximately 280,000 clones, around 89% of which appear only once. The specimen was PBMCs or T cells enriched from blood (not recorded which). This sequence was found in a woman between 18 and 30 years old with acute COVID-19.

The CDR3 DNA sequence: TGCGCCAGCAGCTTGAATGAAGGGGGCGAATACAATGAGCAGTTCTTC. Translated: CASSLNEGGEYNEQFF. The chain has TRBV5-1 and TRBJ2-1, with TRBD1 identical over 7 bases. The V gene's germline CDR1 is SGHRS and CDR2 YFSETQ. J gave up 4 bases and V 1 base, and 8 bases lay outside the gene matches. The CDR3 has 16 amino acids. Full variable domain (remainder filled in from reference TRBV5-1 and TRBJ2-1): KAGVTQTPRYLIKTRGQQVTLSCSPISGHRSVSWYQQTPGQGLQFLFEYFSETQRNKGNFPGRFSGRQFSNSRSEMNVSTLELGDSALYLCASSLNEGGEYNEQFFGPGTRLTVL.